Listed here are 3 T cell receptor beta chains from one sample, sequenced in a study of T cell changes during pregnancy in multiple sclerosis (dated by TCRdb to the late 2010s). The method behind the library was the immunoSEQ multiplex PCR assay. TCRdb mirrors the immuneACCESS table, restricted to in-frame sequences. Some clones are absent from its copies; in checked studies, under half trace to an unresolved V gene, and the reason for the others is unknown. The sample table lists roughly 76,000 clones, around 90% of them with a count of one. The biggest ten clones account for over 0.25% of the sample. Here the sequenced sample was CD4+ T cells from peripheral blood mononuclear cells, taken after pregnancy. The source is a female donor with multiple sclerosis, enrolled in a pregnancy study.

CDR3 residues: CAWRLQEKLFF. The CDR3 DNA reads TGTGCCTGGAGGCTACAGGAAAAACTGTTTTTT. The chain uses TRBV30 and TRBJ1-4, with D hard to call. CDR1 GTSNPN and CDR2 SVGIG come from the germline V gene (reference sequence). The CDR3 contains 11 residues. Trimming took off 3 bases at V and 8 bases at J, with 7 bases between the two ends.

The chain recombines TRBV5-1 with TRBJ1-1; D is possibly TRBD1 (6 bases). Germline V CDR1 and CDR2: SGHRS, YFSETQ. CDR3 length: 18 residues. The V end was cut by 2 bases, the J end by 2 bases, with 22 bases between. Written as DNA, the CDR3 is TGCGCCAGCAGCTTCGACAGGAGCACAAGAGGGGTTAACACTGAAGCTTTCTTT. Amino acid sequence: CASSFDRSTRGVNTEAFF.

This clone was observed a single time. J is TRBJ2-3 and V is TRBV7-9; 7 nucleotides line up with TRBD1. V shed 6 bases, J shed 2 bases, and the junction held 5 bases outside the gene matches. The CDR3 has 14 amino acids. Germline assignment: CDR1 SEHNR and CDR2 FQNEAQ (reference sequence). CDR3 sequence (DNA): TGTGCCAGCAGGACAGGGTTTGCCACAGATACGCAGTATTTT. This encodes CASRTGFATDTQYF.